This T cell receptor (beta chain) was profiled in a study of regulatory T cells in long-lasting Graves disease. This CDR3 contains 16 residues. CDR1 and CDR2 from the germline V gene are MGHRA and YSYEKL. Trimming removed 3 bases at V and 0 bases at J, with 12 bases between. Specified time point: persistent/refractory GD, antithyroid drugs over 5 years with positive TRAb. Construction of the TCR library relied on RNA isolated from PBMCs. TCR beta libraries were built with iRepertoire HTBI primers and Arm-PCR of CDR3 regions. TCRdb re-analysed the multiplex PCR reads in MiXCR, keeping a single row per CDR3 protein. The table lists some 340,000 distinct CDR3 sequences, roughly 25% of them singletons.

The sample in question was peripheral blood mononuclear cells (PBMCs), obtained when the disease was refractory, from a patient treated with antithyroid drugs. V is TRBV4-1 and J is TRBJ1-5, with D possibly TRBD1 on 5 matching bases. The sequence was collected from a woman aged 40 to 50 with Graves disease. The CDR3 region is CASSHSQGRSNQPQHF. CDR3 sequence (DNA): TGCGCCAGCAGCCATAGCCAGGGCCGTAGCAATCAGCCCCAGCATTTT.